What follows are 19 T cell receptor beta chains derived from one specimen sequenced in a study of blood T cell repertoires in COVID-19. Clones were read by immunoSEQ multiplex PCR, and TCRdb kept only the in-frame ones, dropping some. The sample yields 200,000 to 300,000 clones, just under 85% seen once. The specimen sequenced was peripheral blood. Every receptor here comes from a woman of 80 years or more with acute or convalescent COVID-19.

The rearrangement joins TRBV10-3 to TRBJ1-5, with unresolved D. V lost 0 bases and J 0 bases, leaving 9 bases between the germline ends. The CDR3 is 16 residues long. Germline V CDR1 and CDR2: ENHRY, SYGVKD. The CDR3 spells CAISESQYYSNQPQHF. In DNA form, the CDR3 reads TGTGCCATCAGTGAGTCGCAGTACTATAGCAATCAGCCCCAGCATTTT.

The chain uses TRBV19 and TRBJ2-1, with TRBD2 matching 10 bases. The trim removed 6 bases at V and 4 bases at J, leaving 9 bases unmatched. Germline loops: CDR1 LNHDA, CDR2 SQIVND (reference sequence). The CDR3 spans 16 residues. CDR3 nucleotide sequence: TGTGCCAGTAGCCCCACAGCGGGGGGGCGATACAATGAGCAGTTCTTC. Its protein product is CASSPTAGGRYNEQFF.

The chain is built from TRBV18 and TRBJ1-2; D call uncertain. The CDR3 has 14 amino acids. With 1 base removed from V and 2 bases from J, the gap between germline ends came to 8 bases. Germline CDR1 KGHSH, CDR2 LQKENI. CDR3 bases: TGTGCCAGCTCACCACAAGAGGGAAACTATGGCTACACCTTC. Amino acids: CASSPQEGNYGYTF.

The CDR3 loop is CSVTGTGKPAGELFF. The CDR3 bases are TGCAGCGTAACCGGGACAGGGAAACCGGCCGGGGAGCTGTTTTTT. The chain recombines TRBV29-1 with TRBJ2-2, with TRBD1 identical over 9 bases. V shed 6 bases and J 6 bases; nucleotides not matched to a gene: 11. Per germline, CDR1 SQVTM and CDR2 ANQGSEA. The CDR3 loop spans 15 amino acids.

The chain couples TRBV5-1 to TRBJ2-2; 7 positions agree with TRBD1. The CDR3 is made up of 16 amino acids. With 1 base clipped from V and 0 bases from J, the junction kept 3 bases outside the gene matches. Germline V CDR1 and CDR2: SGHRS, YFSETQ. CDR3 amino acids: CASSLNRGSNTGELFF. DNA for the CDR3: TGCGCCAGCAGCTTGAACAGGGGATCGAACACCGGGGAGCTGTTTTTT.

The V gene is TRBV12-3 or TRBV12-4, the J gene TRBJ1-2; tentative D call: TRBD1 (6 bases). Trimming removed 6 bases from V and 7 bases from J, with 9 bases in between. The CDR3 length is 11 residues. The CDR3 nucleotides are TGTGCCAGCAGCAGGGGCCCTGGCTACACCTTC. Protein: CASSRGPGYTF.

The J gene is TRBJ2-3, the V gene TRBV5-8; 9 bases map to TRBD2. V shed 4 bases and J 6 bases; nucleotides not matched to a gene: 9. This CDR3 has 15 residues. Germline CDR1 is SGHTS and CDR2 is YDEGEE. The CDR3 nucleotides are TGTGCCAGCAGCCTTAGCGGGGGCGCTCAGGATACGCAGTATTTT. Residues: CASSLSGGAQDTQYF. The full variable domain, rest sourced from reference TRBV5-8 and TRBJ2-3, is EAGVTQSPTHLIKTRGQQATLRCSPISGHTSVYWYQQALGLGLQFLLWYDEGEERNRGNFPPRFSGRQFPNYSSELNVNALELEDSALYLCASSLSGGAQDTQYFGPGTRLTVL.

The chain uses TRBV18 and TRBJ1-1, with a possible D match to TRBD1 (6 bases). The ends were cut back, 6 bases at V and 8 bases at J, with 22 bases in the middle. There are 15 residues in the CDR3. The germline gives CDR1 KGHSH, CDR2 LQKENI. CDR3 loop: CASSPTRQVEEEAFF. CDR3 coding DNA: TGTGCCAGCTCGCCCACAAGACAGGTTGAGGAGGAAGCTTTCTTT. The whole variable domain, remainder taken from reference TRBV18 and TRBJ1-1, is NAGVMQNPRHLVRRRGQEARLRCSPMKGHSHVYWYRQLPEEGLKFMVYLQKENIIDESGMPKERFSAEFPKEGPSILRIQQVVRGDSAAYFCASSPTRQVEEEAFFGQGTRLTVV.

The CDR3 region is CASSIGQVTGELFF. In nucleotides, the CDR3 is TGTGCCAGTAGTATAGGGCAGGTCACCGGGGAGCTGTTTTTT. The V gene is TRBV19, the J gene TRBJ2-2, with D unclear. Germline CDR1 LNHDA, CDR2 SQIVND (reference sequence). The CDR3 contains 14 residues. Trimming took off 1 base at V and 4 bases at J, with 7 bases between the two ends.

This clone was counted once. The V call is TRBV4-1, the J call TRBJ1-2; D possibly corresponds to TRBD1 (6 bases). V lost 2 bases to trimming and J lost 0 bases, with 10 bases between them. Germline V CDR1 and CDR2: MGHRA, YSYEKL. The length of the CDR3 is 15 residues. The CDR3 loop reads CASSQPGHSNYGYTF. The CDR3 DNA reads TGCGCCAGCAGCCAACCGGGACATTCTAACTATGGCTACACCTTC.

The chain recombines TRBV5-1 with TRBJ1-1, with a tentative D call TRBD1 (5 bases). CDR1 is SGHRS and CDR2 is YFSETQ in the germline V gene. The CDR3 contains 18 residues. Trimming removed 0 bases from V and 1 base from J, with 19 bases in between. For the CDR3, the DNA is TGCGCCAGCAGCTTGGGTAGGTGGCAGGACACTGGGAACACTGAAGCTTTCTTT. Residues: CASSLGRWQDTGNTEAFF.

The V call is TRBV7-6, the J call TRBJ2-5; 11 nucleotides agree with TRBD1. CDR1 is SGHVS and CDR2 is FNYEAQ in the germline V gene. The V gene end was trimmed by 2 bases and the J gene end by 0 bases; junction bases not matched to a gene: 8. This CDR3 contains 18 residues. CDR3 DNA: TGTGCCAGCAGCTTAAAACCCCGGGACAGGGGGTACCAAGAGACCCAGTACTTC. Protein: CASSLKPRDRGYQETQYF.

The chain recombines TRBV28 with TRBJ1-4; TRBD1 is a possible D gene (5 bases). CDR1 and CDR2 from the germline V gene are MDHEN and SYDVKM. Trimming cost V 8 bases and J 8 bases, with 15 bases left between them. This CDR3 comprises 13 residues. The CDR3 region has the DNA TGTGCCAGCGGGACTGGTGGGTTCGAAAAACTGTTTTTT. Its translation: CASGTGGFEKLFF. The variable domain in full, with the rest retrieved from reference TRBV28 and TRBJ1-4, is DVKVTQSSRYLVKRTGEKVFLECVQDMDHENMFWYRQDPGLGLRLIYFSYDVKMKEKGDIPEGYSVSREKKERFSLILESASTNQTSMYLCASGTGGFEKLFFGSGTQLSVL.

CDR3 coding DNA: TGTGCCAGCAGGGGAGCTCACAATTCACCCCTCCACTTT. Protein sequence: CASRGAHNSPLHF. The V call is TRBV28, the J call TRBJ1-6; no clear D. The CDR3 is 13 amino acids. The V end was cut by 6 bases, the J end by 7 bases, with 10 bases between. Looked up from germline, CDR1 is MDHEN and CDR2 is SYDVKM.

The chain employs TRBV6-5 and TRBJ2-2; tentative D call: TRBD1 (5 bases). Germline V gene lookup returns CDR1 MNHEY and CDR2 SVGAGI. V was cut by 2 bases and J by 7 bases, with 11 bases left in between. The CDR3 runs to 14 residues. The CDR3 sequence is CASSYLREGGELFF. The CDR3 region has the DNA TGTGCCAGCAGTTACCTCAGGGAAGGCGGGGAGCTGTTTTTT.

The J gene is TRBJ2-7, the V gene TRBV6-6; D is unresolved. V lost 6 bases, J lost 3 bases, and 9 bases lay in between. Germline V CDR1 and CDR2: MNHNY, SVGAGI (reference sequence). The CDR3 totals 12 residues. The CDR3 DNA sequence: TGTGCCAGCAGCCTGGGCCTCTACGAGCAGTACTTC. Translated, it gives CASSLGLYEQYF.

The V and J genes are TRBV2 and TRBJ2-7; TRBD1 aligns across 9 bases. This CDR3 region has 14 residues. Germline-derived CDR1 and CDR2 are SNHLY and FYNNEI. Germline trimming cut 6 bases from V and 5 bases from J; bases unmatched to any gene: 8. The CDR3 region has the DNA TGTGCCAGCAGAGCCGGGACAGGGAACCACGAGCAGTACTTC. Translating gives CASRAGTGNHEQYF.

CDR3 bases: TGTGCCAGCAGCAAAGGATGCAGGGATCTCTATAATTCACCCCTCCACTTT. Protein sequence: CASSKGCRDLYNSPLHF. This rearrangement joins TRBV21-1 to TRBJ1-6; the table gives TRBD1 as D, unverified against the DNA. TRBV21-1 is reported as a pseudogene. The length of the CDR3 is 17 residues.

The rearrangement links TRBV5-8 to TRBJ2-2; D is possibly TRBD2 (7 bases). Germline V gene lookup returns CDR1 SGHTS and CDR2 YDEGEE. Trimming took off 4 bases at V and 0 bases at J, with 13 bases between the two ends. The CDR3 is 16 residues long. The CDR3: CASSKGGGANTGELFF. The CDR3 nucleotides are TGTGCCAGCAGCAAAGGGGGGGGAGCGAACACCGGGGAGCTGTTTTTT. The variable domain in full, completed from reference TRBV5-8 and TRBJ2-2, reads EAGVTQSPTHLIKTRGQQATLRCSPISGHTSVYWYQQALGLGLQFLLWYDEGEERNRGNFPPRFSGRQFPNYSSELNVNALELEDSALYLCASSKGGGANTGELFFGEGSRLTVL.